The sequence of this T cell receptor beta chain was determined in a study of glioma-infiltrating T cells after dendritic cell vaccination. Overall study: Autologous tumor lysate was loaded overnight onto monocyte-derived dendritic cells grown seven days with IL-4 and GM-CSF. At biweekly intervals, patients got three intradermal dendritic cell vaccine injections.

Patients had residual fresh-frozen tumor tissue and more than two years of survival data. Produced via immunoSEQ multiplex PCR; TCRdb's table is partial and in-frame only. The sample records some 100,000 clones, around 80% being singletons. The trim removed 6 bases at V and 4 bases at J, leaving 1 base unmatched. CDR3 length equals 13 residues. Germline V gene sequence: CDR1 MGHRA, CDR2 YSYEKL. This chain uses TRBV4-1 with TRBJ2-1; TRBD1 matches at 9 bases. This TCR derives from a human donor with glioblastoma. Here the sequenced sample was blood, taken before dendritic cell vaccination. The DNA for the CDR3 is TGCGCCAGCAGGGGGACAGGGTACAATGAGCAGTTCTTC. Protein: CASRGTGYNEQFF.